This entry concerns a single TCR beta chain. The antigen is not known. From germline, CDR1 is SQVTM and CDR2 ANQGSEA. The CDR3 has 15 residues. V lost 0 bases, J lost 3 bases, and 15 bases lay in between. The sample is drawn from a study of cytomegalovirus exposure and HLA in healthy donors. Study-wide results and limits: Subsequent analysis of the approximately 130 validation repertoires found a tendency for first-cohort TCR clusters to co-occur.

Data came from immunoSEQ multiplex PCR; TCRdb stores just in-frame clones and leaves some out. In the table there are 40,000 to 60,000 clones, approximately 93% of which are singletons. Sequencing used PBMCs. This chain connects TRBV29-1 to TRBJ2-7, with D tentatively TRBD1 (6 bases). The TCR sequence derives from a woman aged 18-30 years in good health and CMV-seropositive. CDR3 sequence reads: CSVEDATGSLYEQYF. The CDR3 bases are TGCAGCGTTGAAGATGCAACAGGGTCTCTCTACGAGCAGTACTTC.